A single sample is the source of the 30 T cell receptor beta chains below, sequenced in a study of human T cells and chemical hapten exposure. Time point reported: patch test 1, 2 weeks after DPC sensitization. Treatment here: therapeutic diphenylcyclopropenone sensitization with weekly scalp DPC. TCRdb reanalysed the RACE reads using MiXCR and keeps one entry per CDR3 protein. The sample holds 55,000 to 85,000 distinct CDR3 sequences, 9.8% seen once. This sample comprised whole blood, obtained in connection with sensitization to the hapten diphenylcyclopropenone (DPC). These receptor sequences come from a woman aged 40 to 50 with alopecia areata. Some clones in this sample may be carry-over from other donors' samples.

The sample holds many counts of this clonotype. The V gene is TRBV18, the J gene TRBJ2-1; D may match TRBD1 or TRBD2 (5 bases each). Germline values: CDR1 KGHSH, CDR2 LQKENI. V lost 0 bases and J 6 bases, leaving 12 bases between the germline ends. The CDR3 runs to 15 residues. The CDR3 DNA reads TGTGCCAGCTCACCACCGGGACCTTTTCCCAATGAGCAGTTCTTC. This sequence encodes CASSPPGPFPNEQFF.

The table lists this clonotype with many counts. The chain has TRBV6-5 and TRBJ1-2, with 9 bases aligning to TRBD1. V was pared by 5 bases and J by 8 bases, with 9 bases of the junction left unmatched. This CDR3 spans 14 amino acids. Germline V gene lookup returns CDR1 MNHEY and CDR2 SVGAGI. DNA of the CDR3: TGTGCCAGCAGTGGGGGACAGGGTATGAGAGGCTACACCTTC. Translating gives CASSGGQGMRGYTF.

This clonotype was found many times. The chain joins TRBV5-4 to TRBJ1-1; tentative D call: TRBD1 (6 bases). The CDR3 contains 15 residues. V was pared by 4 bases and J by 6 bases, with 19 bases between. Germline-derived CDR1 and CDR2 are SGHNT and YYREEE (reference sequence). The CDR3 DNA follows: TGTGCCAGCAGCCCCGGGACACCCGAGTCGTCTGAAGCTTTCTTT. It yields the protein CASSPGTPESSEAFF.

This clonotype has a count of ten or more. The chain recombines TRBV6-1 with TRBJ1-2; possible D gene TRBD1, 5 bases. CDR1 and CDR2 (germline): MNHNS, SASEGT. V lost 1 base, J lost 13 bases, and 19 bases lay in between. This CDR3 is built from 14 residues. As DNA, the CDR3 is TGTGCCAGCAGTGAAGGAGCCAGGGTGCTTCTAATCACCTTC. Translating gives CASSEGARVLLITF.

This clonotype was recorded many times. The V and J genes are TRBV2 and TRBJ2-1; 8 positions match TRBD2. The ends lost 5 bases at V and 3 bases at J; junction bases unmatched: 6. The germline gives CDR1 SNHLY, CDR2 FYNNEI. This CDR3 contains 15 residues. For the CDR3, the DNA is TGTGCCAGCAGTCCGGCCGGGACTAGCTACAATGAGCAGTTCTTC. It translates to CASSPAGTSYNEQFF.

The chain carries TRBV6-1 and TRBJ1-1, with D hard to call. The V gene lost 4 bases and the J gene lost 3 bases, with 9 bases spanning the gap. Germline V gene lookup returns CDR1 MNHNS and CDR2 SASEGT. The CDR3 spans 13 residues. In DNA, the CDR3 is TGTGCCAGCAGTGGTGGGTTTTACACTGAAGCTTTCTTT. Amino acids: CASSGGFYTEAFF.

This chain connects TRBV27 to TRBJ2-1; D remains ambiguous. The CDR3 runs to 14 residues. Trimming cost V 4 bases and J 8 bases, with 15 bases left between them. Germline V lookup: CDR1 MNHEY, CDR2 SMNVEV (reference sequence). The CDR3 sequence: CASSSAVLGDEQFF. In nucleotides, the CDR3 is TGTGCCAGCAGTTCGGCTGTGTTAGGCGATGAGCAGTTCTTC.

The J gene is TRBJ1-2, the V gene TRBV6-1; D perhaps matches TRBD1 (5 bases). This CDR3 contains 13 residues. V was trimmed by 6 bases and J by 4 bases, leaving 12 bases between them. The V gene's germline CDR1 is MNHNS and CDR2 SASEGT. CDR3: CASREGIVYGYTF. Written as DNA, the CDR3 is TGTGCCAGCAGAGAGGGGATTGTCTATGGCTACACCTTC.

The V gene is TRBV5-4, the J gene TRBJ2-3; 7 bases line up with TRBD2. Germline V gene data show CDR1 as SGHNT and CDR2 as YYREEE (reference sequence). V lost 5 bases, J lost 4 bases, and 10 bases stayed unmatched. This CDR3 region has 15 residues. The CDR3 DNA reads TGTGCCAGCAGTCAAAGACTAGCAATTCCAGATACGCAGTATTTT. Its translation: CASSQRLAIPDTQYF.

The sample holds many counts of this clonotype. The V gene is TRBV18, the J gene TRBJ2-3, with D perhaps given as TRBD1 or TRBD2 (6 bases each). Germline V lookup: CDR1 KGHSH, CDR2 LQKENI. Trimming pared 8 bases from V and 5 bases from J, leaving 14 bases between. The CDR3 covers 13 residues. Here the CDR3 reads CASNEGGGDTQYF. For the CDR3, the DNA is TGTGCCAGCAACGAGGGGGGAGGAGATACGCAGTATTTT.

This clonotype has ten or more counts. The genes are TRBV12-3 or TRBV12-4 and TRBJ2-7; D unclear. The CDR3 runs 15 residues. V gave up 5 bases and J gave up 5 bases, with 19 bases separating them. The CDR3 loop reads CASSPYTPVLDEQYF. The CDR3 DNA reads as TGTGCCAGCAGTCCGTACACTCCGGTCCTCGACGAGCAGTACTTC.

This clonotype has just one count. A read error may be the cause here, since a much bigger clone is one base away. The V and J genes are TRBV19 and TRBJ1-4; D gene unclear. CDR1 and CDR2 (germline): LNHDA, SQIVND (reference sequence). CDR3 length: 12 residues. Here the CDR3 reads CACSRVREKLFF. CDR3 bases: TGTGCCTGTAGTAGAGTGCGCGAAAAACTGTTTTTT.

V is TRBV14 and J is TRBJ2-1; D remains unclear. The CDR3 runs 18 residues. Trimming cost V 0 bases and J 6 bases, with 21 bases left between them. The germline V gene encodes CDR1 SGHDN and CDR2 FVKESK. CDR3 amino acids: CASSQDLLLRRPGNEQFF. CDR3 nucleotides: TGTGCCAGCAGCCAAGATCTACTACTCCGTCGTCCCGGCAATGAGCAGTTCTTC.

This clonotype was recorded many times. The V and J genes are TRBV29-1 and TRBJ2-7; 8 bases match TRBD1. Germline CDR1 reads SQVTM; CDR2 reads ANQGSEA. The CDR3 spans 13 residues. After removal of 6 bases from V and 0 bases from J, the junction contained 4 bases not matched to a gene. The CDR3 sequence is CSVEDRVSYEQYF. CDR3 in DNA: TGCAGCGTCGAGGACAGGGTCTCCTACGAGCAGTACTTC.

The chain carries TRBV29-1 and TRBJ2-2; no definite D call. Germline CDR1 reads SQVTM; CDR2 reads ANQGSEA. The CDR3 contains 11 residues. The germline V and J ends were trimmed by 4 bases and 6 bases, with 6 bases remaining between them. CDR3 in amino acids: CSVGNAGELFF. As DNA, the CDR3 is TGCAGCGTTGGGAATGCCGGGGAGCTGTTTTTT.

In this sample, this clonotype turned up a few times. This chain connects TRBV28 to TRBJ1-1, with a weak D call TRBD1 (5 bases). CDR3 length equals 14 residues. Per the germline V gene, CDR1 is MDHEN and CDR2 is SYDVKM. The germline V and J ends were trimmed by 1 base and 0 bases, with 6 bases remaining between them. DNA of the CDR3: TGTGCCAGCAGTTTATACAGGATGAACACTGAAGCTTTCTTT. This codes for CASSLYRMNTEAFF.

This clonotype was counted many times. The V gene is TRBV6-2 or TRBV6-3, the J gene TRBJ2-3; D uncertain. The germline gives CDR1 MNHEY, CDR2 SVGEGT. CDR3 length: 12 residues. Trimming stripped 5 bases from V and 8 bases from J, with 11 bases between. The CDR3 here is CASSDPMRTQYF. The CDR3 coding sequence is TGTGCCAGCAGTGACCCCATGCGTACGCAGTATTTT.

The rearrangement uses TRBV11-2 and TRBJ1-1, with D uncertain. The V gene lost 8 bases and the J gene lost 1 base, with 23 bases spanning the gap. The length of the CDR3 is 17 residues. Per the germline V gene, CDR1 is SGHAT and CDR2 is FQNNGV. CDR3 residues: CASAGWQILRRNTEAFF. The CDR3 bases are TGTGCCAGCGCCGGGTGGCAGATCCTTAGAAGGAACACTGAAGCTTTCTTT.

This clonotype was seen repeatedly, ten times or more. The genes are TRBV7-2 and TRBJ2-7, with 9 bases matching TRBD2. V lost 5 bases to trimming and J lost 6 bases; unmatched junction nucleotides: 11. This CDR3 region has 15 residues. Germline V lookup: CDR1 SGHTA, CDR2 FQGNSA. The DNA of the CDR3 is TGTGCCAGCAGCCCCTTAGCGGGGGACCAGGGCGAGCAGTACTTC. The encoded protein is CASSPLAGDQGEQYF.

The chain employs TRBV4-3 and TRBJ2-7; D possibly uses TRBD1 or TRBD2 (6 bases each). Germline V CDR1 and CDR2: LGHNA, YSLEER. The V gene lost 0 bases and the J gene lost 6 bases, with 15 bases spanning the gap. This CDR3 is built from 15 residues. CDR3 DNA sequence: TGCGCCAGCAGCCAAGAGGGACACGGGAGCTCCGAGCAGTACTTC. It codes for CASSQEGHGSSEQYF.

Concerning this clonotype itself: With a much larger clone just one base away, this may be a read error. The chain uses TRBV3-1 and TRBJ1-5; 7 positions agree with TRBD1. The CDR3 sequence is 16 residues long. J lost 0 bases, V lost 5 bases, and 7 bases had no gene match. Germline V gives CDR1 LGHDT, CDR2 YNNKEL (reference sequence). The CDR3 DNA is TGTGCCAGCAGCGCCGGACAGGCTTATAGCAATCAGCCCCAGCATTTT. Translated: CASSAGQAYSNQPQHF.

There are many counts of this clonotype. V gene TRBV7-2 combines with J gene TRBJ2-2; tentatively, D is TRBD1 (6 bases). V was clipped by 6 bases and J by 1 base, with 15 bases between them. CDR1 and CDR2 (germline): SGHTA, FQGNSA. The CDR3 loop spans 16 amino acids. CDR3 bases: TGTGCCAGCAGTTGGGCACAGGGAAGGAACACCGGGGAGCTGTTTTTT. It is translated as CASSWAQGRNTGELFF.

The CDR3 sequence: CSARPYGTGGFQPQHF. CDR3 sequence (DNA): TGCAGCGCCCGTCCTTATGGGACAGGGGGTTTTCAGCCCCAGCATTTT. V and J are TRBV29-1 and TRBJ1-5, with 11 bases that match TRBD1. V trimming: 7 bases; J trimming: 6 bases; junction bases outside the gene matches: 14. Germline V gives CDR1 SQVTM, CDR2 ANQGSEA. The CDR3 contains 16 residues.

This sequence joins TRBV5-1 and TRBJ1-5; no reliable D call. The CDR3 consists of 16 residues. Germline CDR1 and CDR2: SGHRS and YFSETQ. The V end was cut by 0 bases, the J end by 2 bases, with 12 bases between. CDR3 bases: TGCGCCAGCAGCTTGGGGGTTACTGGGGGCAATCAGCCCCAGCATTTT. It translates to CASSLGVTGGNQPQHF.

This clonotype appeared many times. The chain recombines TRBV7-3 with TRBJ2-7; 12 bases are shared with TRBD2. The CDR3 spans 15 residues. Looked up from germline, CDR1 is SGHTA and CDR2 is FQGTGA. Trimming at V came to 5 bases and at J to 5 bases, leaving 7 bases not matched to a gene. In DNA, the CDR3 is TGTGCCAGCAGCCCCTCTAGCGGGGGGGCCCACGAGCAGTACTTC. Its translation: CASSPSSGGAHEQYF.

The rearrangement links TRBV3-1 to TRBJ2-7; no definite D call. Germline CDR1 and CDR2: LGHDT and YNNKEL (reference sequence). Trimming left V 0 bases short and J 9 bases short, with 12 bases between. The CDR3 consists of 13 residues. The CDR3 DNA reads TGTGCCAGCAGCCAAGATCTAACCGGCGCGCAGTACTTC. Protein: CASSQDLTGAQYF.

This clonotype occurred many times. V is TRBV7-6 and J is TRBJ2-3; the match to TRBD2 covers 8 bases. There are 16 residues in the CDR3. With 5 bases clipped from V and 3 bases from J, the junction kept 10 bases outside the gene matches. Germline V gives CDR1 SGHVS, CDR2 FNYEAQ. The CDR3 sequence is CASSPFPGGATDTQYF. CDR3 DNA sequence: TGTGCCAGCAGCCCCTTCCCCGGGGGGGCGACAGATACGCAGTATTTT.

The chain uses TRBV7-7 and TRBJ2-2; no firm D call. Germline V gene data show CDR1 as SSHAT and CDR2 as FNYEAQ (reference sequence). V lost 5 bases to trimming and J lost 3 bases, with 10 bases between them. This CDR3 has 14 amino acids. CDR3 in DNA: TGTGCCAGCAGCCAAGGGCCGGACACCGGGGAGCTGTTTTTT. Translation: CASSQGPDTGELFF.

This clonotype was found a few times. A read error may explain this, as a much larger clone is one base away. The chain joins TRBV6-6 to TRBJ2-5; D call uncertain. The length of the CDR3 is 14 residues. Deletions cut 1 base from V and 0 bases from J, with 6 bases between. CDR1 MNHNY and CDR2 SVGAGI come from the germline V gene (reference sequence). CDR3 DNA: TGTGCCAGCAGTTACTTGACAAACCAAGAGACCCAGTACTTC. It translates to CASSYLTNQETQYF.

The chain employs TRBV7-9 and TRBJ1-4, with 9 bases aligning to TRBD1. Trimming removed 0 bases from V and 7 bases from J; junction bases left unmatched: 3. The length of the CDR3 is 15 residues. CDR1 is SEHNR and CDR2 is FQNEAQ in the germline V gene (reference sequence). The CDR3 here is CASSLAGQGGEKLFF. CDR3 DNA: TGTGCCAGCAGCTTAGCGGGACAGGGTGGTGAAAAACTGTTTTTT.